Below, 25 T cell receptor beta chains from the same sample are listed, as sequenced in a study of T cells in Graves' hyperthyroidism and ophthalmopathy. From RNA transcripts, TCR beta CDR3 regions were amplified. RT-PCR in the first round (using the HTBI primer set) targeted the TCR CDR3. A single record per CDR3 protein comes from TCRdb applying MiXCR to the multiplex PCR reads. Found here are some 420,000 distinct CDR3 sequences, roughly 15% of them singletons; the top ten hold about 5%. Sequencing was carried out using blood. The receptors stem from a woman aged 18-30 years with Graves' hyperthyroidism.

The chain combines TRBV28 with TRBJ1-5, with D possibly TRBD1 on 5 matching bases. The ends were cut back, 10 bases at V and 0 bases at J, with 34 bases in the middle. The length of the CDR3 is 21 residues. The germline V gene has CDR1 MDHEN and CDR2 SYDVKM. The CDR3 spells CANNFRPGGGRGVNSNQPQHF. The CDR3, as DNA: TGTGCCAACAATTTCCGCCCTGGGGGGGGTCGAGGGGTAAATAGCAATCAGCCCCAGCATTTT.

This clonotype came up a few times. This chain joins TRBV2 and TRBJ2-4; D unclear. The CDR3 has 16 residues. Trimming shortened V by 4 bases and J by 2 bases, and 15 bases separated the two germline ends. In germline, CDR1 is SNHLY, CDR2 FYNNEI. The CDR3 DNA follows: TGTGCCAGCAGTGTTCAAGAGTCGATTACCAAAAACATTCAGTACTTC. The encoded protein is CASSVQESITKNIQYF.

This clonotype was seen at least ten times. The V call is TRBV7-9, the J call TRBJ2-3; 10 nucleotides agree with TRBD2. The CDR3 covers 16 residues. The junction had 5 bases not matched to a gene; V was cut back by 1 base and J by 4 bases. The germline gives CDR1 SEHNR, CDR2 FQNEAQ (reference sequence). This CDR3 is CASSLVSLAGADTQYF. The CDR3 nucleotides read TGTGCCAGCAGCTTAGTTAGCCTAGCGGGAGCAGATACGCAGTATTTT.

This clonotype was observed at least ten times. The CDR3 DNA reads as TGCAGTGCTAGATTCCCGGACAGGGGATACGAGCAGTACTTC. Amino acids: CSARFPDRGYEQYF. This chain connects TRBV20-1 to TRBJ2-7, with 9 nucleotides matching TRBD1. The CDR3 length is 14 residues. V lost 2 bases to trimming and J lost 4 bases; unmatched junction nucleotides: 6. Germline V gives CDR1 DFQATT, CDR2 SNEGSKA (reference sequence).

Many counts were recorded for this clonotype. The chain combines TRBV7-2 with TRBJ1-5; TRBD1 matches 9 bases. Per the germline V gene, CDR1 is SGHTA and CDR2 is FQGNSA. With 1 base clipped from V and 6 bases from J, the junction kept 4 bases outside the gene matches. This CDR3 has 15 residues. Here the CDR3 DNA reads TGTGCCAGCAGCTTAGAACAGGGGGCGAGTCAGCCCCAGCATTTT. It yields the protein CASSLEQGASQPQHF.

Ten or more counts support this clonotype. V and J are TRBV12-3 or TRBV12-4 and TRBJ1-2; 7 bases are a match to TRBD1. J was trimmed by 2 bases and V by 7 bases; bases with no gene match: 1. The CDR3 contains 12 residues. The CDR3 reads CASKGQNYGYTF. The CDR3 DNA reads TGTGCCAGCAAGGGACAGAACTATGGCTACACCTTC.

The chain has TRBV7-9 and TRBJ2-2; D might be TRBD1 (5 bases). Trimming took 8 bases from V and 3 from J, leaving 16 bases between them. Germline assignment: CDR1 SEHNR and CDR2 FQNEAQ (reference sequence). The CDR3 is 15 residues long. The CDR3 nucleotides are TGTGCCAGCGTCGGAGAGGCAGGGTACACCGGGGAGCTGTTTTTT. It translates to CASVGEAGYTGELFF.

This clonotype was found many times. The chain links TRBV6-1 to TRBJ2-7, with 9 bases matching TRBD2. Germline CDR1 and CDR2: MNHNS and SASEGT. V gave up 7 bases and J gave up 6 bases; unmatched junction bases: 13. The CDR3 is made up of 15 amino acids. This CDR3 reads CASTEGGLARREQYF. In nucleotides, the CDR3 is TGTGCCAGCACCGAGGGGGGACTAGCACGTCGCGAGCAGTACTTC.

This clonotype was seen at least ten times. V and J are TRBV20-1 and TRBJ1-1; no firm D call. The germline V gene encodes CDR1 DFQATT and CDR2 SNEGSKA (reference sequence). V lost 6 bases to trimming and J lost 2 bases, with 13 bases between them. The CDR3 consists of 13 residues. CDR3 protein: CSAPFRLNTEAFF. The CDR3 DNA is TGCAGTGCACCTTTCCGCTTAAACACTGAAGCTTTCTTT.

This clonotype was detected many times. This chain links TRBV3-1 with TRBJ1-1, with a tentative D call TRBD1 (5 bases). Trimming stripped 0 bases from V and 6 bases from J, with 11 bases between. The CDR3 is 14 amino acids. Germline assignment: CDR1 LGHDT and CDR2 YNNKEL (reference sequence). The chain's CDR3 is CASSQEGAASEAFF. CDR3 nucleotides: TGTGCCAGCAGCCAAGAAGGGGCAGCCTCTGAAGCTTTCTTT.

Details on this clonotype: The conserved phenylalanine or tryptophan is not found at the CDR3 terminus, so this likely reflects a read error. The chain uses TRBV19 and TRBJ2-1; D possibly corresponds to TRBD1 (6 bases). Deletions cut 4 bases from V and 0 bases from J, with 10 bases between. The CDR3 has 15 residues. Germline V gene sequence: CDR1 LNHDA, CDR2 SQIVND (reference sequence). CDR3 sequence (DNA): TGTGCCAGTAGTAAAACAGGGAGCTCCTACAATGAGCAGTTCCTC. The encoded protein is CASSKTGSSYNEQFL.

This clonotype occurred many times. V is TRBV6-2 or TRBV6-3 and J is TRBJ1-5; the match to TRBD1 covers 7 bases. The germline CDR1 and CDR2 sequences are MNHEY and SVGEGT. Trimming removed 4 bases from V and 4 bases from J; junction bases left unmatched: 10. This CDR3 comprises 16 residues. The CDR3 sequence: CASSSNRGQLNQPQHF. In DNA, the CDR3 is TGTGCCAGCAGTTCCAACAGGGGACAGCTAAATCAGCCCCAGCATTTT.

In its sample, this clonotype was seen many times. The V and J genes are TRBV2 and TRBJ1-6, with D tentatively TRBD1 (5 bases). The germline V gene encodes CDR1 SNHLY and CDR2 FYNNEI. The V gene lost 4 bases and the J gene lost 10 bases, with 17 bases spanning the gap. The CDR3 is made up of 15 amino acids. Here the CDR3 DNA reads TGTGCCAGCAGTGCCCTCGCCAGGGCAAACTCACCCCTCCACTTT. Amino acids: CASSALARANSPLHF.

The gene calls are TRBV30 and TRBJ2-7; 9 positions agree with TRBD2. CDR1 and CDR2 from the germline V gene are GTSNPN and SVGIG (reference sequence). The junction had 12 bases not matched to a gene; V was cut back by 2 bases and J by 7 bases. This CDR3 spans 15 amino acids. The CDR3 sequence: CAWSSGGRVLREQYF. CDR3 sequence (DNA): TGTGCCTGGAGTTCGGGCGGGAGGGTCTTAAGGGAGCAGTACTTC.

This clonotype appeared once. One end of the junction does not line up with germline, which may come from a read error. This chain joins TRBV3-1 and TRBJ2-1; TRBD2 might be the D (6 bases). The CDR3 has 12 amino acids. Germline CDR1 and CDR2: LGHDT and YNNKEL (reference sequence). The CDR3 nucleotides read TGTGTCAGCAGCCAGAGCGGGCGGGAGCAGTTCTTC. Its protein is CVSSQSGREQFF.

This clonotype appeared many times. The CDR3 is CASRGGQGPRQYF. The DNA for the CDR3 is TGTGCCAGCAGGGGGGGACAGGGTCCCAGGCAGTACTTC. The chain is built from TRBV12-3 or TRBV12-4 and TRBJ2-7, with 9 bases matching TRBD1. The length of the CDR3 is 13 residues. J was trimmed by 9 bases and V by 6 bases; bases with no gene match: 9.

This clonotype was recorded many times. The V gene is TRBV28, the J gene TRBJ1-2, with D hard to call. The length of the CDR3 is 13 residues. With 3 bases removed from V and 6 bases from J, the gap between germline ends came to 11 bases. CDR1 and CDR2 (germline): MDHEN, SYDVKM. Written as DNA, the CDR3 is TGTGCCAGCAGTTTTGCAGTGTGGAATGGCTACACCTTC. Translation gives CASSFAVWNGYTF.

This clonotype has just a few counts. The chain employs TRBV20-1 and TRBJ1-1; maybe TRBD1 (5 bases). CDR1 DFQATT and CDR2 SNEGSKA come from the germline V gene (reference sequence). The CDR3 length is 12 residues. The germline V and J ends were trimmed by 4 bases and 4 bases, with 10 bases remaining between them. The CDR3 here is CSAIEGVTEAFF. The DNA of the CDR3 is TGCAGTGCTATTGAAGGGGTCACTGAAGCTTTCTTT.

This clonotype was counted a few times. V is TRBV6-1 and J is TRBJ1-6; D call uncertain. Germline values: CDR1 MNHNS, CDR2 SASEGT. The CDR3 contains 16 residues. Trimming pared 4 bases from V and 8 bases from J, leaving 18 bases between. CDR3 sequence (DNA): TGTGCCAGCAGTGTTCCCCGGGCTAGAGCGCATTCACCCCTCCACTTT. This translates into CASSVPRARAHSPLHF.

Only a few counts were recorded for this clonotype. V usage is TRBV11-2 and J usage is TRBJ2-7; 9 bases fit TRBD1. The CDR3 loop spans 15 amino acids. Looked up from germline, CDR1 is SGHAT and CDR2 is FQNNGV. After removal of 5 bases from V and 5 bases from J, the junction contained 10 bases not matched to a gene. The CDR3 nucleotides read TGTGCCAGCAGCCAAGGTACAGGGGGCAGGAACGAGCAGTACTTC. Residues: CASSQGTGGRNEQYF.

The sample holds many counts of this clonotype. The rearrangement links TRBV5-6 to TRBJ2-7; D remains unclear. This CDR3 has 13 residues. The V end was cut by 7 bases, the J end by 7 bases, with 18 bases between. In germline, CDR1 is SGHDT, CDR2 YYEEEE. This CDR3 is CASRTGLSEEQYF. The CDR3 DNA is TGTGCCAGCCGCACTGGTTTGAGTGAGGAGCAGTACTTC.

This clonotype was seen at least ten times. The chain joins TRBV7-9 to TRBJ2-7; D is possibly TRBD2 (6 bases). Trimming shortened V by 4 bases and J by 5 bases, and 18 bases separated the two germline ends. This CDR3 spans 15 amino acids. Germline CDR1 SEHNR, CDR2 FQNEAQ (reference sequence). CDR3 sequence reads: CASSSPGSGLHEQYF. CDR3 sequence (DNA): TGTGCCAGCAGCTCCCCGGGTAGCGGCCTCCACGAGCAGTACTTC.

There are many counts of this clonotype. The V and J genes are TRBV7-8 and TRBJ1-1, with 7 bases that match TRBD1. In germline, CDR1 is SGHVS, CDR2 FQNEAQ. There are 16 residues in the CDR3. Trimming took 0 bases from V and 3 from J; bases not matched to a gene: 7. The CDR3 reads CASSLALGGWDTEAFF. Written as DNA, the CDR3 is TGTGCCAGCAGCTTAGCGCTAGGGGGCTGGGACACTGAAGCTTTCTTT.

The chain uses TRBV5-6 and TRBJ1-5; 7 bases are shared with TRBD1. V lost 4 bases and J lost 4; bases outside the gene matches: 5. The CDR3 has 14 amino acids. Germline assignment: CDR1 SGHDT and CDR2 YYEEEE. CDR3 nucleotide sequence: TGTGCCAGCAGCAGTGTACAGGGGAATCAGCCCCAGCATTTT. It specifies CASSSVQGNQPQHF.

At least ten counts were recorded for this clonotype. The gene calls are TRBV11-2 and TRBJ1-5; D is unclear. CDR3 length: 15 residues. Trimming stripped 1 base from V and 0 bases from J, with 7 bases between. The germline V gene encodes CDR1 SGHAT and CDR2 FQNNGV. The CDR3 coding sequence is TGTGCCAGCAGCTTAGGTCAGACTAGCAATCAGCCCCAGCATTTT. It specifies CASSLGQTSNQPQHF.